This T cell receptor beta chain was captured in a study of T cell repertoires in cytomegalovirus infection. About the study: Shared public TCR beta signatures pointed to both CMV infection and a matching HLA type. Findings of the study overall: Frequencies of public TCR beta families were cumulated, and this identified carriers of CMV plus the relevant HLA. Dominant in the ex vivo response were TCR beta clonotypes restricted by HLA-C and specific for CMV.

This clonotype was seen just once. Its antigen is unknown. Since a much larger clone is just one base distant, this may be a read error. MiXCR, run by TCRdb on the reads, gives a single entry per CDR3 protein. There are just under 300,000 distinct CDR3 sequences in the sample; about 8.8% occur only once, and around 2.6% lies in the top ten. This CDR3 has 15 amino acids. Trimming shortened V by 1 base and J by 7 bases, and 19 bases separated the two germline ends. Germline assignment: CDR1 DFQATT and CDR2 SNEGSKA (reference sequence). The J gene is TRBJ1-2, the V gene TRBV20-1; D possibly corresponds to TRBD1 (6 bases). The receptor was isolated from a human donor in good health (CMV status not recorded). Some clones in this sample may be carry-over from other donors' samples. Sample: PBMCs. CDR3 sequence (DNA): TGCAGTGCTAGAGGGACGGCGGGGGCGTTGGGTGGCTACACCTTC. This gives the protein CSARGTAGALGGYTF.